These T cell receptor beta chains were read from a single sample in a study of early stage breast cancer tumors. Here immunoSEQ multiplex PCR was the method, and the copy in TCRdb shows in-frame clones only, minus some. The table has about 72,000 clones, more than 65% seen once. Material for sequencing was blood. The receptors shown here come from a person aged 55-75 years with breast cancer. Both conserved end residues are part of each CDR3. The D gene is left open where the match is weak. Clone size is stated in some rows and not others, as once, few, many or a class when expanded.

>-|TRBJ1-5|TRBV2|-
CASSESSQPQHF
TGTGCCAGCAGTGAGAGTAGTCAGCCCCAGCATTTT
>-|TRBJ2-2|TRBV5-6|-
CASSLYGELFF
TGTGCCAGCAGCTTATACGGGGAGCTGTTTTTT
>once|TRBJ2-7|TRBV19|-
CASSIGTGLYEQYF
TGTGCCAGTAGTATAGGTACAGGGCTCTACGAGCAGTACTTC
>few|TRBJ1-5|TRBV28|-
CASRPSYSNQPQHF
TGTGCCAGCAGGCCTAGTTATAGCAATCAGCCCCAGCATTTT
>-|TRBJ2-7|TRBV29-1|TRBD1
CSVGNMDRSYEQYF
TGCAGCGTTGGTAATATGGACAGGTCCTACGAGCAGTACTTC
>-|TRBJ1-1|TRBV29-1|-
CSVVGREGTEAFF
TGCAGCGTTGTAGGCAGGGAAGGGACTGAAGCTTTCTTT
>-|TRBJ2-3|TRBV7-2|TRBD2
CASSSPTAGYTDTQYF
TGTGCCAGCAGCTCACCCACAGCGGGGTACACAGATACGCAGTATTTT
>-|TRBJ2-3|TRBV7-3|TRBD2
CASSLQLAGGTDTQYF
TGTGCCAGCAGCCTACAGTTAGCGGGGGGCACAGATACGCAGTATTTT
>-|TRBJ2-2|TRBV6-1|-
CASSLDLAGTGELFF
TGTGCCAGCAGCTTGGACTTGGCTGGAACCGGGGAGCTGTTTTTT
>-|TRBJ2-5|TRBV14|-
CASSQGGLQETQYF
TGTGCCAGCAGCCAAGGTGGTTTACAAGAGACCCAGTACTTC
>-|TRBJ1-1|TRBV4-1|-
CASSQGQFPGTEAFF
TGCGCCAGCAGCCAAGGACAGTTCCCGGGGACTGAAGCTTTCTTT
>few|TRBJ1-3|TRBV5-1|-
CASSLASSSSGNTIYF
TGCGCCAGCAGCTTGGCCTCGAGCAGCTCTGGAAACACCATATATTTT
>-|TRBJ2-7|TRBV19|-
CASSPSASNEQYF
TGTGCCAGTAGCCCTTCTGCTTCGAACGAGCAGTACTTC
>-|TRBJ2-7|TRBV5-4|TRBD2
CASSLDGGGSSEQYF
TGTGCCAGCAGCTTGGACGGGGGGGGGTCTAGCGAGCAGTACTTC
>once|TRBJ1-1|TRBV5-4|-
CASSLGGDTEAFF
TGTGCCAGCAGCTTGGGGGGTGACACTGAAGCTTTCTTT
>-|TRBJ1-3|TRBV28|-
CASTESGTPNTIYF
TGTGCCAGCACCGAATCCGGGACCCCAAACACCATATATTTT
>-|TRBJ2-1|TRBV29-1|-
CSDNRVGEQFF
TGCAGCGACAACAGGGTCGGAGAGCAGTTCTTC
>-|TRBJ2-3|TRBV19|-
CASSMNTPSTDTQYF
TGTGCCAGTAGTATGAATACCCCTAGCACAGATACGCAGTATTTT
>-|TRBJ2-7|TRBV30|-
CAWSAQGFEQYF
TGTGCCTGGAGTGCACAGGGATTCGAGCAGTACTTC
>-|TRBJ1-3|TRBV28|TRBD1
CASSAGQGASGNTIYF
TGTGCCAGCAGTGCGGGACAGGGGGCGTCTGGAAACACCATATATTTT
>once|TRBJ2-7|TRBV6-1|TRBD1
CASTTGTGGYEQYF
TGTGCCAGCACGACTGGGACAGGGGGCTACGAGCAGTACTTC
>-|TRBJ2-7|TRBV6-1|TRBD1
CASSQGQSYEQYF
TGTGCCAGCAGCCAGGGACAGTCCTACGAGCAGTACTTC
>-|TRBJ2-4|TRBV4-2|-
CASYRLVTEKNIQYF
TGTGCCAGCTACCGCCTAGTGACGGAGAAAAACATTCAGTACTTC
>once|TRBJ2-5|TRBV18|-
CASSPRGSGETQYF
TGTGCCAGCTCACCACGAGGCTCTGGAGAGACCCAGTACTTC
>-|TRBJ1-3|TRBV4-2|-
CASSPDQDSSGNTIYF
TGTGCCAGCAGCCCAGACCAGGACAGCTCTGGAAACACCATATATTTT
>-|TRBJ2-5|TRBV2|-
CASSAARETQYF
TGTGCCAGCAGTGCAGCTCGGGAGACCCAGTACTTC
>-|TRBJ1-2|TRBV27|-
CASSFRVNYGYTF
TGTGCCAGCAGTTTTAGGGTAAACTATGGCTACACCTTC
>once|TRBJ1-1|TRBV2|-
CASVLQGSTEAFF
TGTGCCAGCGTTTTACAGGGTTCAACTGAAGCTTTCTTT
>-|TRBJ2-7|TRBV5-4|TRBD2
CASSSRTSGRAREQYF
TGTGCCAGCAGCTCCAGGACTAGCGGGAGAGCGAGAGAGCAGTACTTC
>-|TRBJ2-3|TRBV5-1|TRBD2
CASSLTSGSTDTQYF
TGCGCCAGCAGCTTGACTAGCGGAAGCACAGATACGCAGTATTTT
>few|TRBJ2-7|TRBV29-1|-
CSVARGYEQYF
TGCAGCGTAGCACGGGGATACGAGCAGTACTTC
>-|TRBJ1-1|TRBV5-1|TRBD1
CASSLPGQGAGEAFF
TGCGCCAGCAGCTTGCCGGGACAGGGGGCCGGTGAAGCTTTCTTT
>-|TRBJ2-6|TRBV6-1|-
CASSEASSGANVLTF
TGTGCCAGCAGTGAAGCGAGCTCTGGGGCCAACGTCCTGACTTTC
>few|TRBJ1-1|TRBV28|-
CASSEANTEAFF
TGTGCCAGCAGCGAGGCGAACACTGAAGCTTTCTTT
>few|TRBJ1-5|TRBV18|-
CASSEGQNSNQPQHF
TGTGCCAGCTCAGAAGGACAGAATAGCAATCAGCCCCAGCATTTT
>-|TRBJ1-2|TRBV7-2|-
CASSSSPPAGYTF
TGTGCCAGCAGCTCCTCACCCCCGGCTGGCTACACCTTC
>-|TRBJ2-2|TRBV19|-
CASSYPVTTGELFF
TGTGCCAGTAGTTACCCGGTTACCACCGGGGAGCTGTTTTTT
>-|TRBJ2-7|TRBV5-6|-
CASSSLSGAGGGNEQYF
TGTGCCAGCAGCTCACTATCGGGGGCTGGGGGTGGTAACGAGCAGTACTTC
>-|TRBJ2-7|TRBV25-1|-
CASSAGNYEQYF
TGTGCCAGCAGTGCGGGTAACTACGAGCAGTACTTC
>-|TRBJ2-5|TRBV2|-
CASSPQETQYF
TGTGCCAGCAGCCCACAAGAGACCCAGTACTTC
>few|TRBJ2-5|TRBV9|TRBD2
CASSAGTSRETQYF
TGTGCCAGCAGCGCTGGGACTAGCCGTGAGACCCAGTACTTC
>-|TRBJ2-3|TRBV18|-
CASSPYPNLEDTQYF
TGTGCCAGCTCACCATACCCAAACCTGGAGGATACGCAGTATTTT
>-|TRBJ2-3|TRBV7-9|TRBD1
CASSPPGDRGFTQYF
TGTGCCAGCAGCCCCCCCGGGGACAGGGGTTTTACGCAGTATTTT
>-|TRBJ2-2|TRBV27|TRBD1
CASSPMTGGSGELFF
TGTGCCAGCAGCCCCATGACAGGGGGGTCCGGGGAGCTGTTTTTT
>few|TRBJ2-5|TRBV19|-
CASAETPKETQYF
TGTGCCAGTGCCGAGACTCCGAAAGAGACCCAGTACTTC
>-|TRBJ2-2|TRBV11-2|TRBD2
CASSPDTSAAGELFF
TGTGCCAGCAGCCCCGATACTAGCGCTGCCGGGGAGCTGTTTTTT